The present T cell receptor beta chain was sequenced within a study of cytomegalovirus exposure and HLA in healthy donors. Use of 60 Vbeta and 13 Jbeta primers characterized the PCR. In the source study's methods: Later analysis identified 65 million to 80 million unique TCR beta chains, roughly 11 million shared. TCRdb's table, derived via immunoSEQ multiplex PCR, lists solely in-frame clones and lacks some. The V and J calls and the clone size are those of that table, but D and trimming were determined from the DNA. This sample has about 87,000 clones, with roughly 70% found just once. Findings and caveats of the study: The authors later linked a missense DCLRE1C variant to TCR beta V- and J-gene trimming. Earlier analysis found most TCR beta V segments productive about 90% or about 30% of the time.

Worth noting for this clone: Its antigen is not known. Within the sample, other DNA sequences also encode this same CDR3.

Germline CDR1 and CDR2: SGDLS and YYNGEE. V was pared by 0 bases and J by 4 bases, with 1 base of the junction left unmatched. There are 16 residues in the CDR3. Sequenced sample: PBMCs. This chain links TRBV9 with TRBJ2-1, with 13 bases matching TRBD2. The clonotype comes from a man younger than 45 in good health and CMV-seropositive. The CDR3 loop is CASSVGLAGGYNEQFF. The CDR3 DNA follows: TGTGCCAGCAGCGTAGGACTAGCGGGAGGTTACAATGAGCAGTTCTTC.